A selection of T cell receptor beta chains follows, all from one sample in a study of blood T cell repertoires in COVID-19. Assay: immunoSEQ multiplex PCR; the TCRdb copy retains only in-frame clones and omits some. The sample has roughly 92,000 clones, roughly 84% seen once. Sample: peripheral blood. The origin of the receptors is a woman of 80 years or more with acute or convalescent COVID-19. Both conserved end residues are part of each CDR3. D genes are given only for firm matches. The size entry is marked missing in some rows and otherwise reads once, few, many or a size class.

v_call: TRBV11-2; d_call: -; j_call: TRBJ2-3; clone_size: -; cdr3_aa: CASSPLDQTQYF
v_call: TRBV27; d_call: TRBD2; j_call: TRBJ2-3; clone_size: -; cdr3_aa: CASSRGGPDTQYF
v_call: TRBV25-1; d_call: TRBD2; j_call: TRBJ2-1; clone_size: -; cdr3_aa: CASSDQGLGTPNEQFF
v_call: TRBV30; d_call: -; j_call: TRBJ2-5; clone_size: -; cdr3_aa: CAWGRETQYF
v_call: TRBV5-1; d_call: TRBD1; j_call: TRBJ2-3; clone_size: -; cdr3_aa: CASSGQGATDTQYF
v_call: TRBV5-1; d_call: -; j_call: TRBJ2-1; clone_size: -; cdr3_aa: CASSLDQGREFF
v_call: TRBV2; d_call: TRBD2; j_call: TRBJ2-1; clone_size: once; cdr3_aa: CASGRLAGGYNEQFF
v_call: TRBV11-3; d_call: -; j_call: TRBJ2-3; clone_size: -; cdr3_aa: CASSLGQTSTDTQYF
v_call: TRBV28; d_call: -; j_call: TRBJ1-6; clone_size: few; cdr3_aa: CASRQRTDYNSPLHF
v_call: TRBV28; d_call: TRBD1; j_call: TRBJ1-1; clone_size: -; cdr3_aa: CASSFWGAGGFGTEAFF
v_call: TRBV29-1; d_call: -; j_call: TRBJ1-1; clone_size: -; cdr3_aa: CSVDSQHTEAFF
v_call: TRBV2; d_call: TRBD2; j_call: TRBJ2-7; clone_size: -; cdr3_aa: CASRPDLTSGGEQYF
v_call: TRBV6-6; d_call: -; j_call: TRBJ1-5; clone_size: -; cdr3_aa: CASSPDTGHRNQPQHF
v_call: TRBV7-9; d_call: -; j_call: TRBJ2-3; clone_size: -; cdr3_aa: CASSLGGAVTDTQYF
v_call: TRBV12-1; d_call: -; j_call: TRBJ2-7; clone_size: -; cdr3_aa: CASSFRSGTFYEQYF
v_call: TRBV5-1; d_call: -; j_call: TRBJ2-5; clone_size: many; cdr3_aa: CASSLEMEETQYF
v_call: TRBV7-3; d_call: TRBD1; j_call: TRBJ2-1; clone_size: once; cdr3_aa: CASSPGPGQGAYEQFF
v_call: TRBV7-9; d_call: TRBD1; j_call: TRBJ2-3; clone_size: few; cdr3_aa: CASIRTGGRDTQYF
v_call: TRBV27; d_call: TRBD1; j_call: TRBJ1-4; clone_size: -; cdr3_aa: CATRRGTGNEKLFF
v_call: TRBV5-1; d_call: -; j_call: TRBJ1-3; clone_size: -; cdr3_aa: CASSGDMRENTIYF
v_call: TRBV28; d_call: -; j_call: TRBJ1-5; clone_size: once; cdr3_aa: CASGDYSNQPQHF
v_call: TRBV29-1; d_call: -; j_call: TRBJ1-3; clone_size: few; cdr3_aa: CSVEDPLSTGNTIYF
v_call: TRBV30; d_call: TRBD1; j_call: TRBJ1-2; clone_size: -; cdr3_aa: CAWRTGFTGYTF